What follows describes a single T cell receptor beta chain. Its specificity is not known. The data were taken from a study of CD8 T cells in Susac syndrome. Study results and limitations: The study conceded that relatively few individuals underwent its TCR sequencing and HLA analysis.

An input of 0.5 to 1 ug of RNA was subjected to reverse transcription using random hexamers. TCR beta CDR3 was amplified by immunoSEQ multiplex PCR. This amplification extended across 54 Vbeta and 13 Jbeta segments. MiXCR, run by TCRdb on the immunoSEQ multiplex PCR reads, gives a single entry per CDR3 protein. The sample lists about 150,000 distinct CDR3 sequences; nearly 97% were seen once. CDR3 length: 13 residues. V dropped 1 base and J dropped 8 bases, with 10 bases sitting between them. In germline, CDR1 is SGHNT, CDR2 YYREEE (reference sequence). CD8+ and CD4+ T cells from blood underwent TCR beta sequencing. TEMRA cells underwent FACS enrichment and CD8+ and CD4+ T cells underwent negative isolation.

Sample: CD8+ T cells from PBMCs. This chain joins TRBV5-4 and TRBJ2-1, with D possibly matching TRBD2 (6 bases). The source is a human donor with multiple sclerosis. The CDR3 loop is CASSLFGGDEQFF. The CDR3 DNA reads TGTGCCAGCAGCTTGTTCGGGGGTGATGAGCAGTTCTTC. The complete variable domain, with remaining parts taken from reference TRBV5-4 and TRBJ2-1, reads ETGVTQSPTHLIKTRGQQVTLRCSSQSGHNTVSWYQQALGQGPQFIFQYYREEENGRGNFPPRFSGLQFPNYSSELNVNALELDDSALYLCASSLFGGDEQFFGPGTRLTVL.